This TCR beta chain was documented in a study of cytomegalovirus exposure and HLA in healthy donors. Study in general: From approximately 170 million T cells, an earlier analysis saw 120 million or so unique TCR beta sequences. Findings of the study overall: The dataset shows that most TCR sequences were rare, while some public TCRs occurred in many donors.

In the PCR, 60 Vbeta and 13 Jbeta primers were used. Only in-frame clones appear in the TCRdb table, and some are missing; sequencing was by immunoSEQ multiplex PCR. This table has about 200,000 clones, 82% appearing once. This CDR3 is built from 15 residues. V gave up 5 bases and J gave up 0 bases; unmatched junction bases: 7. Germline-derived CDR1 and CDR2 are SGHTA and FQGNSA. About this clone: No antigen is known for it.

This TCR was sampled from a boy between 2 and 10 years old in good health and CMV-seronegative. The sample consisted of PBMCs. The chain is built from TRBV7-2 and TRBJ2-7; 7 nucleotides agree with TRBD1. CDR3 sequence: CASSILTGNSYEQYF. The CDR3 region has the DNA TGTGCCAGCAGCATTCTGACAGGGAACTCCTACGAGCAGTACTTC.